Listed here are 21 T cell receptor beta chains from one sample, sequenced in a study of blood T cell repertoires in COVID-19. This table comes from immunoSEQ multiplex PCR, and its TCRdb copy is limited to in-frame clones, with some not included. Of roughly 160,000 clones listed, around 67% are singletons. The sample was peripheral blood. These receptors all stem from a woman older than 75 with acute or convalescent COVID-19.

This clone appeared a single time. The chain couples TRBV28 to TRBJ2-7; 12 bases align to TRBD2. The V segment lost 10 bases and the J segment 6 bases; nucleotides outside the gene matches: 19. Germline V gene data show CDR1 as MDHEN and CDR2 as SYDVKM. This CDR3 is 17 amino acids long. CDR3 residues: CATRRASGGGSSGEQYF. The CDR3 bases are TGTGCCACCCGACGGGCTAGCGGGGGGGGTTCCTCGGGCGAGCAGTACTTC.

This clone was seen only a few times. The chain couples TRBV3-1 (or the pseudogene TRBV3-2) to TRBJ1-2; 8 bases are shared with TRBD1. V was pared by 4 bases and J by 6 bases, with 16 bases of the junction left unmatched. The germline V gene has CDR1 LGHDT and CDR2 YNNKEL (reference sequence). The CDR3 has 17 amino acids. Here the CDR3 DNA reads TGTGCCAGCAGCCCCCGAAGTGCAGGGGGCCTTCAAAATGGCTACACCTTC. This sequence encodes CASSPRSAGGLQNGYTF.

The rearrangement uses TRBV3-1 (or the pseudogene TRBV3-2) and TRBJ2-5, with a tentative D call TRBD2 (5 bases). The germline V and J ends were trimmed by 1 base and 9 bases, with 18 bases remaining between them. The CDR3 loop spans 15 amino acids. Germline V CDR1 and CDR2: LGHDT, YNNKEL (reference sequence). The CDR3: CASSQGLGGGMAQYF. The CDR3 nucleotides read TGTGCCAGCAGCCAAGGGTTAGGTGGAGGTATGGCCCAGTACTTC.

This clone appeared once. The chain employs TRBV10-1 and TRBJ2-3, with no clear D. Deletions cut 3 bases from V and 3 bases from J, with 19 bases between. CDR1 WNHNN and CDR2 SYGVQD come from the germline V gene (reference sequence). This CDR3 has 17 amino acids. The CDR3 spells CASSDLRQAGPTDTQYF. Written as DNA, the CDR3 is TGCGCCAGCAGTGACCTTCGGCAGGCTGGTCCGACAGATACGCAGTATTTT.

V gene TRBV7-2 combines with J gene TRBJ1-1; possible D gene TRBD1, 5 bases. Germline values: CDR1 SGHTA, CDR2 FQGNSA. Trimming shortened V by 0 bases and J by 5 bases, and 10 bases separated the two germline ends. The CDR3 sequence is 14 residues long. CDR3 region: CASSLAQESTEAFF. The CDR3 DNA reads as TGTGCCAGCAGCTTAGCACAGGAGAGTACTGAAGCTTTCTTT. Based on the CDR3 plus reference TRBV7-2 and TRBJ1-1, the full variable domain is GAGVSQSPSNKVTEKGKDVELRCDPISGHTALYWYRQSLGQGLEFLIYFQGNSAPDKSGLPSDRFSAERTGGSVSTLTIQRTQQEDSAVYLCASSLAQESTEAFFGQGTRLTVV.

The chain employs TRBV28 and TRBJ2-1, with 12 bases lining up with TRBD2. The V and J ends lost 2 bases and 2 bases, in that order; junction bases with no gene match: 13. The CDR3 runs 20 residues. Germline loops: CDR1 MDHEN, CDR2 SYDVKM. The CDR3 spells CASSLPRTSGKSVAYNEQFF. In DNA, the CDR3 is TGTGCCAGCAGTTTACCGCGGACTAGCGGGAAGAGTGTCGCCTACAATGAGCAGTTCTTC.

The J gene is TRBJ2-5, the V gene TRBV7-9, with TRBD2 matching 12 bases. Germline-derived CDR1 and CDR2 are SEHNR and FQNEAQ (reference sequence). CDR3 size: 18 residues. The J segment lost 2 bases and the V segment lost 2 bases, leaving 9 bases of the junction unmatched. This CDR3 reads CASSLPPTSGREQETQYF. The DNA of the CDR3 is TGTGCCAGCAGCTTACCCCCGACTAGCGGGAGAGAACAAGAGACCCAGTACTTC.

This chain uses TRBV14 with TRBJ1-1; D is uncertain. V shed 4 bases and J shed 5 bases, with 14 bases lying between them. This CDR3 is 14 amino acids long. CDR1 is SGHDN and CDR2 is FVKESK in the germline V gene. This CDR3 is CASSPVYRETEAFF. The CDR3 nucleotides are TGTGCCAGCAGCCCGGTCTATAGGGAGACTGAAGCTTTCTTT.

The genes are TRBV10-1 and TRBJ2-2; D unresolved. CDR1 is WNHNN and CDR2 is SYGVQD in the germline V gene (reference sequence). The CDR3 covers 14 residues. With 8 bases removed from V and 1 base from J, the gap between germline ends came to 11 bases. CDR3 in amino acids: CASSRAQNTGELFF. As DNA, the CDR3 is TGCGCCAGCTCTAGAGCGCAGAACACCGGGGAGCTGTTTTTT.

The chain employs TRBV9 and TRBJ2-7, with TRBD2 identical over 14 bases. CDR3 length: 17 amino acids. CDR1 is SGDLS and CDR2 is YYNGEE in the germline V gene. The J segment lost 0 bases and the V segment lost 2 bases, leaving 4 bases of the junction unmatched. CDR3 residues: CASSVGLAGEFSYEQYF. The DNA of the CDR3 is TGTGCCAGCAGCGTGGGACTAGCGGGAGAATTCTCCTACGAGCAGTACTTC. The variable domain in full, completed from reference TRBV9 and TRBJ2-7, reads DSGVTQTPKHLITATGQRVTLRCSPRSGDLSVYWYQQSLDQGLQFLIQYYNGEERAKGNILERFSAQQFPDLHSELNLSSLELGDSALYFCASSVGLAGEFSYEQYFGPGTRLTVT.

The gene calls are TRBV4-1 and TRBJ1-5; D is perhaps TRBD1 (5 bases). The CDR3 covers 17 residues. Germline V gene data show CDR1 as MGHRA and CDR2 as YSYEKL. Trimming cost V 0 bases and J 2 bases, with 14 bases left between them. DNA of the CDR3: TGCGCCAGCAGCCAAGAGGGTAGGGGCCGTGGCAATCAGCCCCAGCATTTT. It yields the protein CASSQEGRGRGNQPQHF.

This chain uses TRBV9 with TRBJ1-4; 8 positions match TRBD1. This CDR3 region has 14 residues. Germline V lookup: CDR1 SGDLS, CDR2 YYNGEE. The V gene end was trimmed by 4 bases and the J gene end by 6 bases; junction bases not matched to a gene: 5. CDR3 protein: CASSPGQGDEKLFF. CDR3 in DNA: TGTGCCAGCAGCCCAGGACAGGGAGATGAAAAACTGTTTTTT.

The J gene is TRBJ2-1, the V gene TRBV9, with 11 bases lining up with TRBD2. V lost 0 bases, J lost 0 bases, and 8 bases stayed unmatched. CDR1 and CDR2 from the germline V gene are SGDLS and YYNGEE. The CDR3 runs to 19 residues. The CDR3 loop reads CASSVAVLAGVGSYNEQFF. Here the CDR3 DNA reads TGTGCCAGCAGCGTAGCTGTACTAGCGGGAGTGGGCTCCTACAATGAGCAGTTCTTC. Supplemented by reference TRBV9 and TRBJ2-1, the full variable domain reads DSGVTQTPKHLITATGQRVTLRCSPRSGDLSVYWYQQSLDQGLQFLIQYYNGEERAKGNILERFSAQQFPDLHSELNLSSLELGDSALYFCASSVAVLAGVGSYNEQFFGPGTRLTVL.

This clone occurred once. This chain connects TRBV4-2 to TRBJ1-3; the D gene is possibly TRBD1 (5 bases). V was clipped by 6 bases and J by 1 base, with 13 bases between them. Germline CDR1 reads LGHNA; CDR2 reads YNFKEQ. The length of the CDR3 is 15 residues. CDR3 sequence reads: CASRPTGHSGNTIYF. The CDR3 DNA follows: TGTGCCAGCAGACCTACCGGACATTCTGGAAACACCATATATTTT.

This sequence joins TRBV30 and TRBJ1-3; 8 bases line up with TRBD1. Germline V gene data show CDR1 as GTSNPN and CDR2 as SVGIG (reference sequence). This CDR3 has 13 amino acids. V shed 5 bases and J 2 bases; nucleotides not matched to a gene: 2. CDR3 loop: CAWDRGAGNTIYF. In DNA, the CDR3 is TGTGCCTGGGACAGGGGAGCTGGAAACACCATATATTTT.

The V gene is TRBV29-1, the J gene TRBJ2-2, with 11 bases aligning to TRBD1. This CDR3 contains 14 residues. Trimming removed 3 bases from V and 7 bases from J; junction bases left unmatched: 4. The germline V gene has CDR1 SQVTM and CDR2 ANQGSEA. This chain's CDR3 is CSVDRDRGSGELFF. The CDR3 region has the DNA TGCAGCGTTGACCGGGACAGGGGGAGCGGGGAGCTGTTTTTT.

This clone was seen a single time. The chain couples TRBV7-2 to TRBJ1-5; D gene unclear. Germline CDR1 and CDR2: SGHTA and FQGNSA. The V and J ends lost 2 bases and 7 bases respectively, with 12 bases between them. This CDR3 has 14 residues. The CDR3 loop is CASSLYDGEQPQHF. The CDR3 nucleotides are TGTGCCAGCAGCTTATACGACGGGGAACAGCCCCAGCATTTT.

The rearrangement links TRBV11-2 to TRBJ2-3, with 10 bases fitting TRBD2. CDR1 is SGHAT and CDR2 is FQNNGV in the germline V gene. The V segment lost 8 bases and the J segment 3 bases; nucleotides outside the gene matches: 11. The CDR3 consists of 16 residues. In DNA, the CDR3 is TGTGCCAGCGGGTTAGGAGCGGGAGGGCCAACAGATACGCAGTATTTT. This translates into CASGLGAGGPTDTQYF.

CDR3 bases: TGTGCCAGCAGCGCTCCGGGACAGGGATACAATGAGCAGTTCTTC. Protein product: CASSAPGQGYNEQFF. The V and J genes are TRBV9 and TRBJ2-1; 9 bases align to TRBD1. This CDR3 comprises 15 residues. The germline gives CDR1 SGDLS, CDR2 YYNGEE. V trimming: 3 bases; J trimming: 4 bases; junction bases outside the gene matches: 5.

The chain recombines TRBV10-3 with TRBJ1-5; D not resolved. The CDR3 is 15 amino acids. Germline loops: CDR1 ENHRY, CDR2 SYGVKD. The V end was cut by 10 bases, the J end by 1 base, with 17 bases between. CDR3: CATDPGRLSNQPQHF. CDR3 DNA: TGTGCCACTGATCCCGGCAGGCTGAGCAATCAGCCCCAGCATTTT.

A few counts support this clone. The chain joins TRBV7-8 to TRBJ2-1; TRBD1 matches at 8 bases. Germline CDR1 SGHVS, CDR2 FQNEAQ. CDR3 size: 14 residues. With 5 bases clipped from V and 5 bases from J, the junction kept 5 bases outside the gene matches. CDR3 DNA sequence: TGTGCCAGCAGCACAGGACAGGGCCACAATGAGCAGTTCTTC. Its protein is CASSTGQGHNEQFF. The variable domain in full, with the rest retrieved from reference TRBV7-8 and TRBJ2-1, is GAGVSQSPRYKVAKRGQDVALRCDPISGHVSLFWYQQALGQGPEFLTYFQNEAQLDKSGLPSDRFFAERPEGSVSTLKIQRTQQEDSAVYLCASSTGQGHNEQFFGPGTRLTVL.